This T cell receptor (beta chain) was sequenced for a study of shared clonotypes between healthy human individuals. The wider study: The people who gave samples were two women and three men aged 18 to 49. General study findings and limits: Across a handful of donors, naive CD4 shared around 5%, naive CD8 more than 3%, memory CD4 about 2.5%, memory CD8 around 0.36%. Sampling included only blood; tissue repertoires likely differ.

Profiled with immunoSEQ multiplex PCR; TCRdb holds only in-frame clones, not every one. The sample has roughly 400,000 clones, around 96% seen once. The V gene's germline CDR1 is MNHEY and CDR2 SMNVEV (reference sequence). This CDR3 has 14 amino acids. After removal of 5 bases from V and 4 bases from J, the junction contained 8 bases not matched to a gene. This clone was picked up one time. Its antigen is not identified. The sequence derives from a man younger than 40 in good health. The gene calls are TRBV27 and TRBJ2-7; TRBD1 agrees at 7 bases. The material sequenced was memory CD8+ T cells sorted from blood. Subset of the sample: CD45RO+ cells pooled with CCR7-negative TemRA cells. The CDR3 reads CASSPRQGGYEQYF. CDR3 bases: TGTGCCAGCAGTCCTCGACAGGGTGGATACGAGCAGTACTTC.